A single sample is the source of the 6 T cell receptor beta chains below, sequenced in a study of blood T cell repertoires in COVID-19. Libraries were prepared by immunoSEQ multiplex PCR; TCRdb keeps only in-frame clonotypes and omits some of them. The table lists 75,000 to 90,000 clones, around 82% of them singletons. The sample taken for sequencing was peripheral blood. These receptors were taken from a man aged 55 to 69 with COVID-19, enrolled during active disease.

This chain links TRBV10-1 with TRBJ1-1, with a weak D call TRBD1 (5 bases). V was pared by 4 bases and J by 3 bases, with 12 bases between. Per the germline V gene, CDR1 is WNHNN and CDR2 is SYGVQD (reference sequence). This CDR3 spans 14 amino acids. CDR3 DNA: TGCGCCAGCAGTGCCTTCGGGGGGGACACTGAAGCTTTCTTT. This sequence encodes CASSAFGGDTEAFF.

The CDR3 protein is CASSPIQGAQVLTEAFF. CDR3 sequence (DNA): TGCGCCAGCAGTCCAATACAGGGGGCCCAGGTCCTCACTGAAGCTTTCTTT. V and J are TRBV5-1 and TRBJ1-1; TRBD1 matches at 9 bases. The CDR3 runs to 17 residues. From germline, CDR1 is SGHRS and CDR2 YFSETQ. The ends lost 5 bases at V and 4 bases at J; junction bases unmatched: 15.

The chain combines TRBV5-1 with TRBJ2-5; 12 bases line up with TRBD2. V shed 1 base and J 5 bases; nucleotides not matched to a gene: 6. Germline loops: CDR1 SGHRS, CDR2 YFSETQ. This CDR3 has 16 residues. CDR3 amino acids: CASSLPLAGGRETQYF. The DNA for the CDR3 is TGCGCCAGCAGCTTGCCTCTAGCGGGGGGGCGCGAGACCCAGTACTTC.

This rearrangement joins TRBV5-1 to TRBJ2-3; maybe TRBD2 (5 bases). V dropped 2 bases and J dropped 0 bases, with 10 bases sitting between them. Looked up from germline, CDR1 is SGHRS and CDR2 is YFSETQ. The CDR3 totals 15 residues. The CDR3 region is CASSLDGVSTDTQYF. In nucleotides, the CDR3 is TGCGCCAGCAGCTTAGACGGGGTTAGCACAGATACGCAGTATTTT. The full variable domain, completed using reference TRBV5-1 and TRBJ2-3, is KAGVTQTPRYLIKTRGQQVTLSCSPISGHRSVSWYQQTPGQGLQFLFEYFSETQRNKGNFPGRFSGRQFSNSRSEMNVSTLELGDSALYLCASSLDGVSTDTQYFGPGTRLTVL.

The CDR3 loop reads CSADSNYGYTF. DNA for the CDR3: TGCAGTGCCGACAGCAACTATGGCTACACCTTC. The rearrangement links TRBV20-1 to TRBJ1-2; TRBD1 is a possible D gene (5 bases). The CDR3 consists of 11 residues. CDR1 DFQATT and CDR2 SNEGSKA come from the germline V gene (reference sequence). V was pared by 6 bases and J by 2 bases, with 7 bases between.

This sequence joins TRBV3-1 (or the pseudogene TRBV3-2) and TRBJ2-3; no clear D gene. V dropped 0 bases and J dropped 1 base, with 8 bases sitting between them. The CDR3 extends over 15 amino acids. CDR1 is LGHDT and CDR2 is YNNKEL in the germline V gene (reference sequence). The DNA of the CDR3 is TGTGCCAGCAGCCAAGATGGGCAGCGCACAGATACGCAGTATTTT. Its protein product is CASSQDGQRTDTQYF.